These 9 T cell receptor beta chains were all obtained from the same sample, sequenced in a study of T cells in Graves' hyperthyroidism and ophthalmopathy (dated by TCRdb to the late 2010s). Libraries were made using multiplex PCR. This sample was sequenced with an Illumina HiSeq 2000. Amplification of TCR beta CDR3 regions was carried out from RNA transcripts. For the first round of RT-PCR on the TCR CDR3, the HTBI primer set was used together with the Qiagen OneStep RT-PCR kit. Through fastp at Q25 and MiXCR, TCRdb rebuilt clones from the public reads, retaining in-frame beta chains. Duplicate CDR3 protein sequences are folded into a single record with the most common DNA and genes. Within this sample are some 770,000 distinct CDR3 sequences, with approximately 16% of them counted one time only. The top ten clonotypes cover around 7.7% of the sample. Sequencing was done on a sample of blood. The receptors stem from a man aged 18 to 30 with Graves' hyperthyroidism.

This clonotype was counted a few times. The DNA of the CDR3 is TGTGCCAGCAGCCTACGTACGAGCAGGGACCAAACCGGGGAGCTGTTTTTT. Translation: CASSLRTSRDQTGELFF. The chain uses TRBV7-2 and TRBJ2-2; possibly TRBD1 or TRBD2 for D (5 bases each). The CDR3 totals 17 residues. Germline lookup yields CDR1 SGHTA and CDR2 FQGNSA. V was shortened by 5 bases and J by 5 bases, with 21 bases between the two germline ends.

This clonotype was observed a handful of times. The V call is TRBV7-8, the J call TRBJ1-5; tentatively, D is TRBD1 (5 bases). The length of the CDR3 is 14 residues. V was clipped by 2 bases and J by 5 bases, with 10 bases between them. Germline-derived CDR1 and CDR2 are SGHVS and FQNEAQ. CDR3: CASSLRQRYQPQHF. The CDR3 nucleotides read TGTGCCAGCAGCTTACGACAGCGATATCAGCCCCAGCATTTT.

This clonotype was detected ten times or more. CDR3: CASEGAGTGELFF. The CDR3 nucleotides are TGTGCCAGCGAGGGAGCGGGCACCGGGGAGCTGTTTTTT. The V gene is TRBV2, the J gene TRBJ2-2, with D perhaps matching TRBD2 (6 bases). The V and J ends lost 8 bases and 4 bases respectively, with 11 bases between them. CDR3 size: 13 residues. Germline V CDR1 and CDR2: SNHLY, FYNNEI.

The chain uses TRBV20-1 and TRBJ2-5; 13 bases agree with TRBD2. V was pared by 1 base and J by 3 bases, with 8 bases of the junction left unmatched. Germline CDR1 is DFQATT and CDR2 is SNEGSKA (reference sequence). The length of the CDR3 is 17 residues. DNA for the CDR3: TGCAGTGCTAGAGCCCCGGGACTAGCGGGAAGAGAAGAGACCCAGTACTTC. Amino acid sequence: CSARAPGLAGREETQYF.

This clonotype was counted many times. This chain joins TRBV28 and TRBJ2-7; 7 positions match TRBD1. J gave up 0 bases and V 7 bases, and 3 bases lay outside the gene matches. The CDR3 spans 13 residues. Germline V lookup: CDR1 MDHEN, CDR2 SYDVKM. CDR3 coding DNA: TGTGCCAGCACGGGACAGTTCTCCTACGAGCAGTACTTC. As protein: CASTGQFSYEQYF. Using reference TRBV28 and TRBJ2-7 for the parts outside the CDR3, the full variable domain is DVKVTQSSRYLVKRTGEKVFLECVQDMDHENMFWYRQDPGLGLRLIYFSYDVKMKEKGDIPEGYSVSREKKERFSLILESASTNQTSMYLCASTGQFSYEQYFGPGTRLTVT.

In this sample, this clonotype turned up many times. This chain links TRBV28 with TRBJ1-3, with TRBD1 matching over 8 bases. Per germline, CDR1 MDHEN and CDR2 SYDVKM. The CDR3 sequence is 15 residues long. V shed 5 bases, J shed 0 bases, and the junction held 3 bases outside the gene matches. For the CDR3, the DNA is TGTGCCAGCAGTCCCGACAGGGGCTCTGGAAACACCATATATTTT. This sequence encodes CASSPDRGSGNTIYF.

The chain is built from TRBV29-1 and TRBJ2-3; 13 nucleotides line up with TRBD2. After removal of 5 bases from V and 7 bases from J, the junction contained 9 bases not matched to a gene. Germline CDR1 and CDR2: SQVTM and ANQGSEA. This CDR3 has 15 amino acids. The CDR3 loop is CSVSGLAGTGNTQYF. The DNA of the CDR3 is TGCAGCGTTTCGGGACTAGCGGGAACTGGGAATACGCAGTATTTT.

This clonotype was counted only a few times. The chain joins TRBV7-9 to TRBJ1-5; the D gene is possibly TRBD1 (5 bases). The CDR3 contains 13 residues. Per germline, CDR1 SEHNR and CDR2 FQNEAQ (reference sequence). Deletions cut 0 bases from V and 9 bases from J, with 9 bases between. The CDR3 protein is CASSLADSLPQHF. DNA for the CDR3: TGTGCCAGCAGCTTAGCCGACAGTCTGCCCCAGCATTTT.

The chain couples TRBV20-1 to TRBJ1-6, with 7 positions matching TRBD1. The CDR3 consists of 15 residues. In germline, CDR1 is DFQATT, CDR2 SNEGSKA (reference sequence). J lost 7 bases, V lost 3 bases, and 9 bases had no gene match. In nucleotides, the CDR3 is TGCAGTGCTAGCCATTCAGGGGGTGCCAATTCACCCCTCCACTTT. Translated: CSASHSGGANSPLHF.